This passage covers 32 T cell receptor beta chains from one sample sequenced in a study of blood T cell repertoires in COVID-19. The data were produced by immunoSEQ multiplex PCR, yet TCRdb's version contains in-frame clones alone and is incomplete. The sample consists of fewer than 300,000 clones, 70% to 80% of them appearing once. Sample: peripheral blood. The receptor set was obtained from a woman at least 80 years old with acute or convalescent COVID-19.

V and J are TRBV6-2 or TRBV6-3 and TRBJ1-6, with a possible D match to TRBD1 (6 bases). Germline CDR1 is MNHEY and CDR2 is SVGEGT. The CDR3 runs to 14 residues. The ends were cut back, 1 base at V and 9 bases at J, with 10 bases in the middle. CDR3 DNA: TGTGCCAGCAGTTACTTACAGGGTTCTTCACCCCTCCACTTT. Translation gives CASSYLQGSSPLHF.

V is TRBV18 and J is TRBJ2-1; 12 positions match TRBD2. The J segment lost 1 base and the V segment lost 3 bases, leaving 4 bases of the junction unmatched. CDR3 length equals 17 residues. Germline assignment: CDR1 KGHSH and CDR2 LQKENI. As DNA, the CDR3 is TGTGCCAGCTCACCGACTAGCGGGAGTCCGTCCTACAATGAGCAGTTCTTC. Its translation: CASSPTSGSPSYNEQFF.

This rearrangement joins TRBV7-3 to TRBJ2-2, with 7 nucleotides matching TRBD2. Trimming at V came to 4 bases and at J to 4 bases, leaving 12 bases not matched to a gene. This CDR3 region has 17 residues. From germline, CDR1 is SGHTA and CDR2 FQGTGA. The CDR3 here is CASSSPRGGAGTGELFF. The CDR3 bases are TGTGCCAGCAGCTCGCCTCGGGGAGGGGCCGGCACCGGGGAGCTGTTTTTT.

The CDR3 loop reads CASSTPTGQSETQYF. CDR3 coding DNA: TGTGCCAGCAGCACCCCAACGGGACAGTCAGAGACCCAGTACTTC. The chain combines TRBV7-9 with TRBJ2-5; 7 positions agree with TRBD1. This CDR3 is 15 amino acids long. Germline CDR1 and CDR2: SEHNR and FQNEAQ (reference sequence). J lost 4 bases, V lost 5 bases, and 10 bases had no gene match. The entire variable domain, with the rest obtained from reference TRBV7-9 and TRBJ2-5, is as follows: DTGVSQNPRHKITKRGQNVTFRCDPISEHNRLYWYRQTLGQGPEFLTYFQNEAQLEKSRLLSDRFSAERPKGSFSTLEIQRTEQGDSAMYLCASSTPTGQSETQYFGPGTRLLVL.

Worth noting for this clone: This clone may be a read error of a much larger clone one base away. CDR3: CASSSGEETQYF. The CDR3 DNA sequence: TGTGCCAGCAGCTCCGGGGAGGAGACCCAGTACTTC. The genes are TRBV7-9 and TRBJ2-5; D perhaps matches TRBD2 (5 bases). The ends were cut back, 4 bases at V and 5 bases at J, with 8 bases in the middle. The CDR3 length is 12 residues. Germline V gene data show CDR1 as SEHNR and CDR2 as FQNEAQ (reference sequence).

In this sample, this clone turned up once. The rearrangement links TRBV6-2 or TRBV6-3 to TRBJ1-6; no clear D. V dropped 4 bases and J dropped 9 bases, with 16 bases sitting between them. The germline V gene has CDR1 MNHEY and CDR2 SVGEGT. The CDR3 runs to 15 residues. CDR3 loop: CASSSRGGRSSPLHF. CDR3 sequence (DNA): TGTGCCAGCAGTTCTCGCGGAGGGAGGAGTTCACCCCTCCACTTT.

This clone was detected only a few times. This sequence joins TRBV5-5 and TRBJ2-1; 9 bases match TRBD1. CDR1 and CDR2 from the germline V gene are SGHKS and YYEKEE (reference sequence). With V trimmed by 4 bases and J by 5 bases, 7 bases remained unmatched. The CDR3 is made up of 15 amino acids. CDR3 protein: CASSPRTGDDNEQFF. The CDR3 DNA sequence: TGTGCCAGCAGCCCCCGGACAGGGGACGACAATGAGCAGTTCTTC. Variable domain in full (rest from reference TRBV5-5 and TRBJ2-1): DAGVTQSPTHLIKTRGQQVTLRCSPISGHKSVSWYQQVLGQGPQFIFQYYEKEERGRGNFPDRFSARQFPNYSSELNVNALLLGDSALYLCASSPRTGDDNEQFFGPGTRLTVL.

Many counts were recorded for this clone. This chain connects TRBV5-1 to TRBJ1-3; TRBD1 matches 7 bases. The V gene's germline CDR1 is SGHRS and CDR2 YFSETQ. V trimming: 0 bases; J trimming: 0 bases; junction bases outside the gene matches: 3. The CDR3 sequence is 16 residues long. The CDR3, as DNA: TGCGCCAGCAGCTTGGAGTCAGGGGGCTCTGGAAACACCATATATTTT. Protein product: CASSLESGGSGNTIYF.

This clone was counted a few times. This sample includes further DNA sequences coding for the same CDR3. V is TRBV6-5 and J is TRBJ2-6; tentatively, D is TRBD2 (6 bases). V lost 0 bases, J lost 2 bases, and 8 bases lay in between. The CDR3 has 16 amino acids. Germline V lookup: CDR1 MNHEY, CDR2 SVGAGI. In DNA form, the CDR3 reads TGTGCCAGCAGTTACTCGGCGGGAACTGGGGCCAACGTCCTGACTTTC. Translating gives CASSYSAGTGANVLTF.

The sample holds a few counts of this clone. The chain combines TRBV7-8 with TRBJ2-5; perhaps TRBD1 as D (6 bases). V lost 5 bases to trimming and J lost 5 bases, with 9 bases between them. The CDR3 has 12 amino acids. Germline V gene data show CDR1 as SGHVS and CDR2 as FQNEAQ. CDR3 coding DNA: TGTGCCAGCAGCAACCAGGGGGAGACCCAGTACTTC. Translating gives CASSNQGETQYF.

The chain is built from TRBV7-8 and TRBJ1-4; 7 bases map to TRBD1. Germline assignment: CDR1 SGHVS and CDR2 FQNEAQ. V shed 4 bases, J shed 7 bases, and the junction held 9 bases outside the gene matches. The length of the CDR3 is 15 residues. CDR3 region: CASSSGQGGSEKLFF. In nucleotides, the CDR3 is TGTGCCAGCAGCTCAGGACAAGGGGGCAGTGAAAAACTGTTTTTT.

This chain joins TRBV4-1 and TRBJ1-3, with D maybe TRBD1 (6 bases). Between the trimmed V and J ends, which lost 0 bases and 1 base, there was a span of 16 bases. Germline loops: CDR1 MGHRA, CDR2 YSYEKL. This CDR3 has 18 amino acids. The CDR3 loop reads CASSQEVPRQVSGNTIYF. CDR3 bases: TGCGCCAGCAGCCAAGAAGTTCCTAGACAGGTGTCTGGAAACACCATATATTTT.

This clone was counted only a few times. V usage is TRBV19 and J usage is TRBJ2-6; 12 nucleotides line up with TRBD1. The CDR3 sequence is 19 residues long. Trimming took 2 bases from V and 2 from J; bases not matched to a gene: 7. The germline V gene encodes CDR1 LNHDA and CDR2 SQIVND (reference sequence). The CDR3 sequence is CASSILPGQGATGANVLTF. For the CDR3, the DNA is TGTGCCAGTAGTATACTCCCGGGACAGGGGGCGACTGGGGCCAACGTCCTGACTTTC.

CDR3 sequence (DNA): TGTGCCAGCTCAACAGGTGTAGGTGCAGGCCCCTATGAAGCTTTCTTT. This translates into CASSTGVGAGPYEAFF. The chain employs TRBV18 and TRBJ1-1, with a possible D match to TRBD1 (5 bases). CDR1 KGHSH and CDR2 LQKENI come from the germline V gene. V lost 5 bases to trimming and J lost 7 bases, with 23 bases between them. The CDR3 totals 16 residues.

The rearrangement joins TRBV6-5 to TRBJ1-5, with a weak D call TRBD1 (6 bases). Germline assignment: CDR1 MNHEY and CDR2 SVGAGI. The CDR3 is 14 residues long. The V and J ends lost 5 bases and 6 bases respectively, with 14 bases between them. As DNA, the CDR3 is TGTGCCAGCAGTAACGGGGGGGCCGGTCAGCCCCAGCATTTT. Translating gives CASSNGGAGQPQHF.

The V call is TRBV6-5, the J call TRBJ2-7, with D tentatively TRBD1 (6 bases). V shed 3 bases and J shed 2 bases, with 14 bases lying between them. The germline V gene encodes CDR1 MNHEY and CDR2 SVGAGI. The CDR3 has 15 residues. Written as DNA, the CDR3 is TGTGCCAGCAGTTATGAGGCAGGGGCAACCTACGAGCAGTACTTC. Translating gives CASSYEAGATYEQYF.

On this clone: One junction end disagrees with the germline gene, perhaps due to a read error. The CDR3 sequence is CASSLAGRGMNF. The CDR3 DNA reads as TGTGCCAGCAGTTTAGCAGGGCGGGGTATGAACTTC. The rearrangement links TRBV12-3 or TRBV12-4 to TRBJ2-5; a weak D match, TRBD2 (6 bases). CDR3 length equals 12 residues.

The chain links TRBV7-9 to TRBJ2-1, with D possibly being TRBD1 (5 bases). This CDR3 spans 13 amino acids. The germline V and J ends were trimmed by 8 bases and 0 bases, with 8 bases remaining between them. CDR1 and CDR2 (germline): SEHNR, FQNEAQ (reference sequence). CDR3 nucleotides: TGTGCCAGCGGGGCCTACTCCTACAATGAGCAGTTCTTC. It yields the protein CASGAYSYNEQFF.

V and J are TRBV30 and TRBJ1-4; D perhaps matches TRBD1 (5 bases). This CDR3 contains 15 residues. Trimming took 3 bases from V and 10 from J, leaving 21 bases between them. Germline assignment: CDR1 GTSNPN and CDR2 SVGIG (reference sequence). The CDR3 loop reads CAWRARTVQGGKLFF. CDR3 coding DNA: TGTGCCTGGAGGGCGAGGACCGTTCAGGGTGGAAAACTGTTTTTT.

The chain is built from TRBV7-2 and TRBJ2-2; D gene unclear. Trimming stripped 2 bases from V and 2 bases from J, with 6 bases between. Per the germline V gene, CDR1 is SGHTA and CDR2 is FQGNSA. The CDR3 extends over 14 amino acids. The DNA for the CDR3 is TGTGCCAGCAGCTTACAGTTAAACACCGGGGAGCTGTTTTTT. This codes for CASSLQLNTGELFF.

This sequence joins TRBV6-5 and TRBJ1-3; D ambiguous. The CDR3 spans 14 residues. The V end lost 0 bases, the J end lost 4 bases, and 7 bases lay between the germline ends. Germline V gene lookup returns CDR1 MNHEY and CDR2 SVGAGI. The CDR3 region has the DNA TGTGCCAGCAGTTACTCGAGAGGGGGAAACACCATATATTTT. This encodes CASSYSRGGNTIYF.

This clone was seen only a few times. The chain uses TRBV6-6 and TRBJ2-3; 8 nucleotides match TRBD2. There are 14 residues in the CDR3. The germline gives CDR1 MNHNY, CDR2 SVGAGI (reference sequence). V shed 6 bases and J 5 bases; nucleotides not matched to a gene: 7. This CDR3 reads CASSSSGGGDTQYF. DNA of the CDR3: TGTGCCAGCAGCTCCAGCGGGGGAGGAGATACGCAGTATTTT.

The rearrangement joins TRBV28 to TRBJ1-5; unclear D gene. Germline V CDR1 and CDR2: MDHEN, SYDVKM. The CDR3 extends over 14 amino acids. Trimming stripped 6 bases from V and 1 base from J, with 10 bases between. CDR3 nucleotides: TGTGCCAGCAGGTTTAGCACGAGCAATCAGCCCCAGCATTTT. Translating gives CASRFSTSNQPQHF.

The gene calls are TRBV18 and TRBJ1-2; D is uncertain. CDR1 is KGHSH, CDR2 LQKENI, per germline. The CDR3 runs 12 residues. The V and J ends lost 5 bases and 8 bases respectively, with 12 bases between them. CDR3 sequence (DNA): TGTGCCAGCTCAGTCGGGCGGAGGGGCTACACCTTC. Translation: CASSVGRRGYTF.

The chain carries TRBV5-6 and TRBJ2-1, with a weak D call TRBD1 (5 bases). The CDR3 extends over 13 amino acids. Germline V lookup: CDR1 SGHDT, CDR2 YYEEEE. V was clipped by 6 bases and J by 4 bases, with 11 bases between them. The CDR3 reads CASNPGLYNEQFF. The CDR3 DNA sequence: TGTGCCAGCAACCCAGGGTTATACAATGAGCAGTTCTTC. Filled out from reference TRBV5-6 and TRBJ2-1, the complete variable domain reads DAGVTQSPTHLIKTRGQQVTLRCSPKSGHDTVSWYQQALGQGPQFIFQYYEEEERQRGNFPDRFSGHQFPNYSSELNVNALLLGDSALYLCASNPGLYNEQFFGPGTRLTVL.

This clone was observed once. The rearrangement joins TRBV7-6 to TRBJ1-3, with D unclear. Between the trimmed V and J ends, which lost 6 bases and 2 bases, there was a span of 8 bases. Germline-derived CDR1 and CDR2 are SGHVS and FNYEAQ. The CDR3 contains 13 residues. CDR3 bases: TGTGCCAGCAGTCCAACTGCTGGAAACACCATATATTTT. Encoded protein: CASSPTAGNTIYF.

The rearrangement links TRBV19 to TRBJ1-5, with TRBD1 identical over 8 bases. The V gene end was trimmed by 6 bases and the J gene end by 2 bases; junction bases not matched to a gene: 6. This CDR3 is 15 amino acids long. Looked up from germline, CDR1 is LNHDA and CDR2 is SQIVND (reference sequence). The CDR3, as DNA: TGTGCCAGTAGGAGACAGGGGATCGGCAATCAGCCCCAGCATTTT. As protein: CASRRQGIGNQPQHF.

This chain connects TRBV2 to TRBJ1-5, with 9 bases fitting TRBD1. The germline gives CDR1 SNHLY, CDR2 FYNNEI. Germline trimming cut 2 bases from V and 4 bases from J; bases unmatched to any gene: 3. This CDR3 spans 15 amino acids. CDR3 DNA sequence: TGTGCCAGCAGTGAATCTGGACAGGGGAATCAGCCCCAGCATTTT. Amino acid sequence: CASSESGQGNQPQHF.

The chain recombines TRBV6-1 with TRBJ2-3, with D perhaps matching TRBD2 (6 bases). The CDR3 sequence is 14 residues long. Trimming left V 2 bases short and J 6 bases short, with 12 bases between. Per the germline V gene, CDR1 is MNHNS and CDR2 is SASEGT. CDR3: CASSEQGLIDTQYF. DNA of the CDR3: TGTGCCAGCAGTGAACAGGGACTCATCGATACGCAGTATTTT.

This rearrangement joins TRBV5-1 to TRBJ1-1, with D perhaps matching TRBD1 (5 bases). Per germline, CDR1 SGHRS and CDR2 YFSETQ. This CDR3 comprises 14 residues. V was pared by 3 bases and J by 4 bases, with 13 bases between. CDR3 nucleotides: TGCGCCAGCAGCTCTTCCGGGGGGATCACTGAAGCTTTCTTT. Its protein product is CASSSSGGITEAFF.

The chain links TRBV6-1 to TRBJ1-4, with 7 bases matching TRBD1. The CDR3 has 15 amino acids. In germline, CDR1 is MNHNS, CDR2 SASEGT. Unmatched junction bases numbered 8, after V lost 8 bases and J lost 2 bases. The CDR3 region has the DNA TGTGCCAGCGGATTACAGGGGAGTACTAATGAAAAACTGTTTTTT. As protein: CASGLQGSTNEKLFF.

The chain has TRBV5-1 and TRBJ2-7; 9 bases are shared with TRBD1. V lost 1 base and J lost 6; bases outside the gene matches: 8. This CDR3 has 15 residues. Germline values: CDR1 SGHRS, CDR2 YFSETQ. As DNA, the CDR3 is TGCGCCAGCAGCTTGATCCCCGGGACAGGGACCGAGCAGTACTTC. Translated, it gives CASSLIPGTGTEQYF.